A selection of T cell receptor beta chains follows, all from one sample in a study of blood T cell repertoires in COVID-19. The assay was immunoSEQ multiplex PCR, and TCRdb's table has in-frame clones only and misses some. Of more than 250,000 clones listed, more than 75% are singletons. What was sequenced was peripheral blood. These receptors originate from a man aged 45 to 65 with active or convalescent COVID-19. CDR3s include the opening cysteine and the closing phenylalanine or tryptophan.

TRBJ1-6,TRBV10-3,CAISEGTGGSSPLHF
TRBJ2-7,TRBV7-8,CASSLAVTLAGGPSYEQYF
TRBJ1-2,TRBV7-9,CASSLVGGGTEYGYTF
TRBJ2-2,TRBV11-2,CASSLGPNTGELFF
TRBJ2-1,TRBV3-1/TRBV3-2,CASSPWRRSSIQFF
TRBJ2-7,TRBV7-2,CASSPGLAAYEQYF
TRBJ1-2,TRBV5-4,CASSLRVGQGALGYTF
TRBJ2-1,TRBV18,CASSLRTDYNEQFF
TRBJ2-3,TRBV6-5,CASRGGRGGTDTQYF
TRBJ2-1,TRBV24-1,CATRTNRDSPNNEQFF
TRBJ1-5,TRBV19,CASSLQGGFDQPQHF
TRBJ1-1,TRBV6-2/TRBV6-3,CASSQQAYKGAFF
TRBJ2-7,TRBV5-1,CASSLGQDSSYEQYF
TRBJ1-2,TRBV27,CASSLFRQEGVGYGYTF
TRBJ2-7,TRBV3-1/TRBV3-2,CASSQDTGLAIYEQYF
TRBJ2-2,TRBV6-2/TRBV6-3,CASSYIDGTGVNTGELFF
TRBJ2-3,TRBV7-7,CASSRESTDTQYF
TRBJ1-1,TRBV19,CASSRDRVSEAFF
TRBJ1-1,TRBV6-2/TRBV6-3,CASSDWGTRNTEAFF
TRBJ2-1,TRBV12-3/TRBV12-4,CASSRTGNEQFF
TRBJ2-1,TRBV18,CASSPSGGYNEQFF
TRBJ1-6,TRBV15,CATSRDHQPGGDSPLHF
TRBJ2-5,TRBV27,CASSFSPTELQETQYF
TRBJ2-1,TRBV11-1,CASSLALTRDYNEQFF
TRBJ1-5,TRBV18,CASSTGTGVRNQPQHF
TRBJ2-1,TRBV28,CASSLFSRPTQFF
TRBJ1-2,TRBV6-5,CASSRTGAYGYTF
TRBJ2-2,TRBV7-8,CASSLFGTGGAGELFF